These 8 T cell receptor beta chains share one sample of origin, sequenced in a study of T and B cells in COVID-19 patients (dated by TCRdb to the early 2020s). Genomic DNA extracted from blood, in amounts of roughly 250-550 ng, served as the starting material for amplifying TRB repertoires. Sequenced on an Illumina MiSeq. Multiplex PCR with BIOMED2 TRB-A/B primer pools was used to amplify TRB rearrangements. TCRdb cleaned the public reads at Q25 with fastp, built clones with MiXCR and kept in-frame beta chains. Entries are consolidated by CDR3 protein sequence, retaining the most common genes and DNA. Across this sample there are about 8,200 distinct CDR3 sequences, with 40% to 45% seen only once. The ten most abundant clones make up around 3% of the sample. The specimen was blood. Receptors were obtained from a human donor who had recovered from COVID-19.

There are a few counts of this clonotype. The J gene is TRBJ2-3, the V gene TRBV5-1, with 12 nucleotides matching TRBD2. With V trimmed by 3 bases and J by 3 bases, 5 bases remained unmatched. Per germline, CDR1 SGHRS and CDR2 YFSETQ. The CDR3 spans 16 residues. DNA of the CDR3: TGCGCCAGCAGCTATTCTAGCGGGGGGGCAACAGATACGCAGTATTTT. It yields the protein CASSYSSGGATDTQYF.

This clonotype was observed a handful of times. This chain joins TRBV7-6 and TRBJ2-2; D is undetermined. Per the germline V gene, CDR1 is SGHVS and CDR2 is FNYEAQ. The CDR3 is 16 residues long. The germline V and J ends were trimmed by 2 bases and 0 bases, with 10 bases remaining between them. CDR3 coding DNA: TGTGCCAGCAGCTTATCGGCGAACGCGAACACCGGGGAGCTGTTTTTT. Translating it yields CASSLSANANTGELFF.

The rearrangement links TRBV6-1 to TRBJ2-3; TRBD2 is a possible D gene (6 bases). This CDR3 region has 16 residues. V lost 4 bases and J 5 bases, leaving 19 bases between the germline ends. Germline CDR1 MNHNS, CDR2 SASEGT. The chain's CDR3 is CASSGPWGGIGDTQYF. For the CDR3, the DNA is TGTGCCAGCAGTGGGCCCTGGGGAGGAATAGGAGATACGCAGTATTTT.

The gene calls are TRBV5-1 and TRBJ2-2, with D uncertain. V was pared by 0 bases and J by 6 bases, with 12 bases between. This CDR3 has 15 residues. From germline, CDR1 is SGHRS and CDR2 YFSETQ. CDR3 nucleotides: TGCGCCAGCAGCTTGGGCCCCTCGGGCCCCGGGGAGCTGTTTTTT. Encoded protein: CASSLGPSGPGELFF.

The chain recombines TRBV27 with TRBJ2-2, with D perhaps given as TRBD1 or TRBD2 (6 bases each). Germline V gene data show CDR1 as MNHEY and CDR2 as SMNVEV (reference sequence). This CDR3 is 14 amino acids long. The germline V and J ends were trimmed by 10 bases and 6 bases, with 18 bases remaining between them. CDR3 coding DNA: TGTGCCACCTTGGGGGGCGCGAAATCCGGGGAGCTGTTTTTT. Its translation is CATLGGAKSGELFF.

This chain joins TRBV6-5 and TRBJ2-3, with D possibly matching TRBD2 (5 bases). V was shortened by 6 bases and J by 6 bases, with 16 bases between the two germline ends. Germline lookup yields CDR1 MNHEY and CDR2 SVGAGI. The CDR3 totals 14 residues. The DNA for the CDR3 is TGTGCCAGCAGCGAAGAGGGCAGGAGGGATACGCAGTATTTT. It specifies CASSEEGRRDTQYF.

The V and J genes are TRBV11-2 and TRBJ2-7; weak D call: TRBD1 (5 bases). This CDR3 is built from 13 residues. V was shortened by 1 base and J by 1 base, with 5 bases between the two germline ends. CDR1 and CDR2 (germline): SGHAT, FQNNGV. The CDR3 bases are TGTGCCAGCAGCTTAGGACAGTCCTACGAGCAGTACTTC. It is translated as CASSLGQSYEQYF.

CDR3 amino acids: CASSMSYTVLNTEAFF. In nucleotides, the CDR3 is TGTGCCAGTAGTATGTCCTATACAGTCTTGAACACTGAAGCTTTCTTT. J is TRBJ1-1 and V is TRBV19; unclear D gene. Germline values: CDR1 LNHDA, CDR2 SQIVND (reference sequence). Between the trimmed V and J ends, which lost 3 bases and 0 bases, there was a span of 14 bases. The CDR3 consists of 16 residues. The whole variable domain, remainder taken from reference TRBV19 and TRBJ1-1, is DGGITQSPKYLFRKEGQNVTLSCEQNLNHDAMYWYRQDPGQGLRLIYYSQIVNDFQKGDIAEGYSVSREKKESFPLTVTSAQKNPTAFYLCASSMSYTVLNTEAFFGQGTRLTVV.